This entry features one T cell receptor beta chain sequence. The data originate from a study of T cells after yellow fever vaccination. TCRdb re-called the 5' RACE reads through MiXCR, storing one row per CDR3 protein. The sample consists of hundreds of thousands of distinct CDR3 sequences, roughly 17% of them appearing once. The CDR3 is made up of 16 amino acids. Trimming took 5 bases from V and 2 from J; bases not matched to a gene: 9. Germline CDR1 and CDR2: SEHNR and FQNEAQ (reference sequence). The clonotype comes from a man aged 18 to 30 who received the YFV17D yellow fever vaccine. The sample here was PBMCs, taken about 5 days after the first yellow fever vaccination. The rearrangement uses TRBV7-9 and TRBJ2-1, with 7 bases identical to TRBD2. CDR3 coding DNA: TGTGCCAGCAGCCCTGCGGAGGGGAGGGCCTACAATGAGCAGTTCTTC. Its protein is CASSPAEGRAYNEQFF. Looking up the rest from reference TRBV7-9 and TRBJ2-1 gives the full variable domain: DTGVSQNPRHKITKRGQNVTFRCDPISEHNRLYWYRQTLGQGPEFLTYFQNEAQLEKSRLLSDRFSAERPKGSFSTLEIQRTEQGDSAMYLCASSPAEGRAYNEQFFGPGTRLTVL.